Listed here are 29 T cell receptor beta chains from one sample, sequenced in a study of blood T cell repertoires in COVID-19. Some clones are missing from TCRdb's copy, which holds only in-frame ones; the method was immunoSEQ multiplex PCR. The sample holds about 160,000 clones, 90% to 95% seen once. Sequences were obtained from peripheral blood. Receptors were obtained from a woman between 45 and 65 years old with acute or convalescent COVID-19.

The chain links TRBV20-1 to TRBJ2-7; no clear D gene. The germline CDR1 and CDR2 sequences are DFQATT and SNEGSKA (reference sequence). Trimming removed 0 bases at V and 3 bases at J, with 3 bases between. CDR3 length: 11 amino acids. The chain's CDR3 is CSARDIYEQYF. CDR3 sequence (DNA): TGCAGTGCTAGAGATATCTACGAGCAGTACTTC.

A word on this clone: The junction differs from germline at one of its ends, possibly a read error. The V and J genes are TRBV9 and TRBJ2-7; D gene unclear. Germline V gene data show CDR1 as SGDLS and CDR2 as YYNGEE. The CDR3 runs 15 residues. CDR3 loop: CASTVGSANSYEQYF. DNA for the CDR3: TGTGCCAGCACCGTAGGGTCCGCGAACTCCTACGAGCAGTACTTC.

The chain couples TRBV6-5 to TRBJ2-1; the match to TRBD2 covers 9 bases. This CDR3 has 16 amino acids. J gave up 1 base and V 2 bases, and 3 bases lay outside the gene matches. Per the germline V gene, CDR1 is MNHEY and CDR2 is SVGAGI. The CDR3 sequence: CASSYSLAGSYNEQFF. The CDR3 coding sequence is TGTGCCAGCAGTTACAGTCTAGCGGGATCCTACAATGAGCAGTTCTTC.

The chain links TRBV4-3 to TRBJ2-4; 7 bases are a match to TRBD1. Per germline, CDR1 LGHNA and CDR2 YSLEER. V shed 0 bases, J shed 6 bases, and the junction held 5 bases outside the gene matches. This CDR3 has 15 residues. The CDR3 sequence is CASSQDRTGANIQYF. CDR3 nucleotides: TGCGCCAGCAGCCAAGATAGAACAGGGGCAAACATTCAGTACTTC.

The CDR3 bases are TGCGCCAGCAGCGGGGGGACAGGGTACGGGGCAGATACGCAGTATTTT. Translated: CASSGGTGYGADTQYF. The chain carries TRBV5-1 and TRBJ2-3, with 9 bases fitting TRBD1. The CDR3 spans 16 residues. Germline loops: CDR1 SGHRS, CDR2 YFSETQ. The V and J ends lost 4 bases and 4 bases, in that order; junction bases with no gene match: 10.

The chain joins TRBV19 to TRBJ1-3; 8 nucleotides agree with TRBD1. The CDR3 totals 15 residues. The trim removed 3 bases at V and 2 bases at J, leaving 3 bases unmatched. Looked up from germline, CDR1 is LNHDA and CDR2 is SQIVND (reference sequence). The CDR3 sequence: CASSMTGVPGNTIYF. The CDR3 bases are TGTGCCAGTAGTATGACAGGGGTGCCTGGAAACACCATATATTTT.

This rearrangement joins TRBV18 to TRBJ1-4; D call uncertain. V lost 0 bases and J lost 0, with 11 bases in between. The CDR3 has 17 residues. CDR1 and CDR2 (germline): KGHSH, LQKENI. The CDR3 DNA reads as TGTGCCAGCTCACCACCGGCGGCGGCAGCAACTAATGAAAAACTGTTTTTT. Amino acids: CASSPPAAAATNEKLFF.

This clone was observed a handful of times. This chain uses TRBV18 with TRBJ1-6; 7 bases line up with TRBD1. J gave up 10 bases and V 2 bases, and 8 bases lay outside the gene matches. The CDR3 has 15 residues. Germline lookup yields CDR1 KGHSH and CDR2 LQKENI. Written as DNA, the CDR3 is TGTGCCAGCTCACCAGGGGTCAGGGGGACCTCACCCCTCCACTTT. Translation gives CASSPGVRGTSPLHF.

CDR3 residues: CASSLAQEGGEQPQHF. DNA for the CDR3: TGTGCCAGCAGCTTAGCCCAGGAGGGGGGGGAACAGCCCCAGCATTTT. The rearrangement uses TRBV7-9 and TRBJ1-5; maybe TRBD1 (6 bases). The CDR3 spans 16 residues. Germline assignment: CDR1 SEHNR and CDR2 FQNEAQ (reference sequence). V was pared by 0 bases and J by 7 bases, with 16 bases between.

The DNA of the CDR3 is TGTGCCAGCAGCTTAGGAGTTGACAGGGGGGCGGAGCTGTTTTTT. This gives the protein CASSLGVDRGAELFF. The V and J genes are TRBV7-2 and TRBJ2-2, with TRBD1 identical over 9 bases. Per the germline V gene, CDR1 is SGHTA and CDR2 is FQGNSA. Germline trimming cut 1 base from V and 10 bases from J; bases unmatched to any gene: 7. This CDR3 has 15 residues.

This sequence joins TRBV6-5 and TRBJ1-4, with D perhaps TRBD1 (6 bases). The CDR3 has 15 amino acids. Between the trimmed V and J ends, which lost 2 bases and 8 bases, there was a span of 15 bases. Per the germline V gene, CDR1 is MNHEY and CDR2 is SVGAGI. CDR3 protein: CASSYGGGQPEKLFF. CDR3 coding DNA: TGTGCCAGCAGTTACGGGGGTGGACAGCCCGAAAAACTGTTTTTT.

Only a few counts were recorded for this clone. The V gene is TRBV7-2, the J gene TRBJ2-7; D is perhaps TRBD1 (6 bases). Germline-derived CDR1 and CDR2 are SGHTA and FQGNSA. This CDR3 is built from 15 residues. Trimming removed 5 bases at V and 0 bases at J, with 14 bases between. CDR3 sequence (DNA): TGTGCCAGCAGCACGGGACACCAAAGCTCCTACGAGCAGTACTTC. Amino acids: CASSTGHQSSYEQYF.

The gene calls are TRBV3-1 (or the pseudogene TRBV3-2) and TRBJ2-3; 12 bases are a match to TRBD1. V trimming: 8 bases; J trimming: 5 bases; junction bases outside the gene matches: 5. Looked up from germline, CDR1 is LGHDT and CDR2 is YNNKEL (reference sequence). The CDR3 runs to 14 residues. The CDR3 DNA sequence: TGTGCCAGCCGGGACAGGGGGCATCAAGATACGCAGTATTTT. It encodes CASRDRGHQDTQYF.

V and J are TRBV6-5 and TRBJ2-1; the match to TRBD2 covers 7 bases. The CDR3 loop spans 15 amino acids. The V gene's germline CDR1 is MNHEY and CDR2 SVGAGI. Trimming cost V 2 bases and J 8 bases; bases outside gene matches: 9. The CDR3 loop reads CASSYRGEVEHEQFF. The CDR3 nucleotides read TGTGCCAGCAGTTACCGGGGGGAGGTAGAACATGAGCAGTTCTTC.

The V and J genes are TRBV4-1 and TRBJ1-2, with 12 bases that match TRBD1. The trim removed 2 bases at V and 4 bases at J, leaving 5 bases unmatched. Germline-derived CDR1 and CDR2 are MGHRA and YSYEKL. The CDR3 spans 16 residues. The CDR3 sequence is CASSQPGTGGLYGYTF. CDR3 in DNA: TGCGCCAGCAGCCAACCCGGGACAGGGGGCCTCTATGGCTACACCTTC.

In regard to this clone: Additional DNA sequences in this sample encode the identical CDR3. The genes are TRBV7-2 and TRBJ2-7; no firm D call. CDR1 is SGHTA, CDR2 FQGNSA, per germline. The CDR3 covers 14 residues. V was pared by 3 bases and J by 0 bases, with 9 bases between. CDR3 in DNA: TGTGCCAGCAGCTTGGGCAGATCCTCCTACGAGCAGTACTTC. Its translation is CASSLGRSSYEQYF.

V is TRBV7-9 and J is TRBJ1-3, with 7 positions matching TRBD1. J gave up 4 bases and V 3 bases, and 3 bases lay outside the gene matches. The CDR3 is 14 residues long. Germline CDR1 reads SEHNR; CDR2 reads FQNEAQ (reference sequence). Here the CDR3 reads CASSFDRVGNTIYF. The CDR3 nucleotides read TGTGCCAGCAGCTTCGACAGGGTAGGAAACACCATATATTTT.

The DNA for the CDR3 is TGTGCCAGCAGCCTCGACAGGGCCGTTCCGGATGCAACTAATGAAAAACTGTTTTTT. This translates into CASSLDRAVPDATNEKLFF. The V gene is TRBV2, the J gene TRBJ1-4; 7 bases are a match to TRBD1. The CDR3 has 19 amino acids. The germline V gene has CDR1 SNHLY and CDR2 FYNNEI. J was trimmed by 0 bases and V by 6 bases; bases with no gene match: 16.

V gene TRBV6-1 combines with J gene TRBJ2-5; the match to TRBD1 covers 9 bases. The CDR3 contains 16 residues. Per the germline V gene, CDR1 is MNHNS and CDR2 is SASEGT. V trimming: 4 bases; J trimming: 5 bases; junction bases outside the gene matches: 11. CDR3 in amino acids: CASSVYRDRVRETQYF. The CDR3 DNA reads TGTGCCAGCAGTGTATACCGGGACAGGGTTAGGGAGACCCAGTACTTC.

J is TRBJ2-1 and V is TRBV3-1 (or the pseudogene TRBV3-2); 9 positions agree with TRBD2. The CDR3 is 15 amino acids. Germline lookup yields CDR1 LGHDT and CDR2 YNNKEL (reference sequence). Trimming at V came to 10 bases and at J to 7 bases, leaving 14 bases not matched to a gene. The CDR3 spells CATRWGSGSKNEQFF. For the CDR3, the DNA is TGTGCCACCCGTTGGGGTAGCGGGAGTAAAAATGAGCAGTTCTTC.

The chain employs TRBV15 and TRBJ2-3; D is possibly TRBD1 (6 bases). Germline V gives CDR1 LNHNV, CDR2 YYDKDF (reference sequence). The V gene lost 5 bases and the J gene lost 4 bases, with 19 bases spanning the gap. The CDR3 extends over 16 amino acids. CDR3 nucleotide sequence: TGTGCCACCAGCGCCCGGGACACTCCCCGGGCAGATACGCAGTATTTT. This sequence encodes CATSARDTPRADTQYF.

The rearrangement links TRBV18 to TRBJ2-7, with 8 bases lining up with TRBD1. Germline V gene sequence: CDR1 KGHSH, CDR2 LQKENI. CDR3 length: 15 residues. J was trimmed by 5 bases and V by 0 bases; bases with no gene match: 6. This CDR3 is CASSPPGQGRNEQYF. For the CDR3, the DNA is TGTGCCAGCTCACCACCAGGACAGGGTAGGAACGAGCAGTACTTC. Full variable domain (rest looked up from reference TRBV18 and TRBJ2-7): NAGVMQNPRHLVRRRGQEARLRCSPMKGHSHVYWYRQLPEEGLKFMVYLQKENIIDESGMPKERFSAEFPKEGPSILRIQQVVRGDSAAYFCASSPPGQGRNEQYFGPGTRLTVT.

This chain connects TRBV2 to TRBJ2-5; the match to TRBD1 covers 7 bases. CDR1 and CDR2 from the germline V gene are SNHLY and FYNNEI. This CDR3 is built from 13 residues. J gave up 3 bases and V 10 bases, and 8 bases lay outside the gene matches. The CDR3 region is CATPKGTEETQYF. The CDR3, as DNA: TGTGCCACCCCAAAGGGGACAGAAGAGACCCAGTACTTC.

V usage is TRBV28 and J usage is TRBJ1-4, with a possible D match to TRBD1 (5 bases). CDR1 MDHEN and CDR2 SYDVKM come from the germline V gene. Trimming took 7 bases from V and 7 from J, leaving 19 bases between them. This CDR3 contains 15 residues. CDR3 residues: CASTPERDWGEKLFF. CDR3 coding DNA: TGTGCCAGCACCCCTGAGAGGGACTGGGGTGAAAAACTGTTTTTT.

The V call is TRBV28, the J call TRBJ2-3; 9 nucleotides align to TRBD1. Losses at the gene ends were 4 bases for V and 3 bases for J; bases not matched to a gene: 5. The CDR3 has 15 amino acids. Germline assignment: CDR1 MDHEN and CDR2 SYDVKM. CDR3 DNA sequence: TGTGCCAGCAGTTATGGGACAGGGATGACAGATACGCAGTATTTT. Protein sequence: CASSYGTGMTDTQYF.

This chain uses TRBV6-1 with TRBJ1-1, with TRBD1 as a possible D gene (6 bases). The CDR3 contains 16 residues. Germline V lookup: CDR1 MNHNS, CDR2 SASEGT. Deletions cut 4 bases from V and 1 base from J, with 16 bases between. CDR3 coding DNA: TGTGCCAGCAGTGGAGTCTGGGGGCGCGAGAACACTGAAGCTTTCTTT. Residues: CASSGVWGRENTEAFF.

The chain has TRBV30 and TRBJ2-5, with 7 nucleotides matching TRBD1. This CDR3 spans 12 amino acids. From germline, CDR1 is GTSNPN and CDR2 SVGIG (reference sequence). V shed 5 bases, J shed 1 base, and the junction held 1 base outside the gene matches. CDR3 bases: TGTGCCTGGGGGACAGTCCAAGAGACCCAGTACTTC. This sequence encodes CAWGTVQETQYF.

This chain links TRBV2 with TRBJ1-3, with a tentative D call TRBD1 (6 bases). The CDR3 runs 13 residues. The germline V and J ends were trimmed by 6 bases and 4 bases, with 10 bases remaining between them. Looked up from germline, CDR1 is SNHLY and CDR2 is FYNNEI. Here the CDR3 DNA reads TGTGCCAGCAGAGACACAGGGGGAAACACCATATATTTT. It translates to CASRDTGGNTIYF.

The gene calls are TRBV28 and TRBJ2-2; 9 bases are a match to TRBD1. The germline gives CDR1 MDHEN, CDR2 SYDVKM. The CDR3 consists of 15 residues. Losses at the gene ends were 6 bases for V and 3 bases for J; bases not matched to a gene: 5. Here the CDR3 reads CASSLRTGDTGELFF. In nucleotides, the CDR3 is TGTGCCAGCAGCCTAAGGACAGGGGACACCGGGGAGCTGTTTTTT.